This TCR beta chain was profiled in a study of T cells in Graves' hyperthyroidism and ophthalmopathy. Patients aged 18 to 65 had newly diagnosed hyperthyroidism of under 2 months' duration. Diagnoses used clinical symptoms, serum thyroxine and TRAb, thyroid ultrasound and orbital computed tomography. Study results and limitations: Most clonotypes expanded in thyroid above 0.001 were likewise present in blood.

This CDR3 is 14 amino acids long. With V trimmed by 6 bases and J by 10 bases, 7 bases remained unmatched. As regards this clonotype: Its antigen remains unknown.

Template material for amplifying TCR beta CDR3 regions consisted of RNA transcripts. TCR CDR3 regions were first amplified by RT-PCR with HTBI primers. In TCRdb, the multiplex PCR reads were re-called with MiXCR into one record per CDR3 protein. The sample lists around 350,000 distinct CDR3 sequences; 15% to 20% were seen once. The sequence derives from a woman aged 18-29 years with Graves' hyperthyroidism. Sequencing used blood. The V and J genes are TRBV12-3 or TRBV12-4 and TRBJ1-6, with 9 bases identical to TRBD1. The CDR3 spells CASSLGQGLSPLHF. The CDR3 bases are TGTGCCAGCAGCCTTGGACAGGGGTTGTCACCCCTCCACTTT.